These T cell receptor beta chains were read from a single sample in a study of T cell changes during pregnancy in multiple sclerosis. Clones were read by immunoSEQ multiplex PCR, and TCRdb kept only the in-frame ones, dropping some. The sample yields some 74,000 clones, roughly 92% seen once. The input for sequencing was peripheral blood, taken after pregnancy. Receptors were obtained from a female donor in good health, enrolled as a control in a pregnancy study. The CDR3 runs from the conserved cysteine through the conserved F or W. A D gene is named only where the DNA matches it firmly. Size values are once, few and many counts, or a class for expanded clones, and some rows have none.

d_call clone_size j_call v_call cdr3_nt cdr3_aa
. . TRBJ2-7 TRBV30 TGTGCCTGCCAACTCCCCAGGGGTTTTGTAGACGAGCAGTACTTC CACQLPRGFVDEQYF
TRBD1 . TRBJ1-2 TRBV7-6 TGTGCCAGCAGCTTAGATTCAGGGGGGTATGGCTACACCTTC CASSLDSGGYGYTF
. . TRBJ2-3 TRBV19 TGTGCCAGTAGTATGGCCAGAACAGATACGCAGTATTTT CASSMARTDTQYF
. . TRBJ2-5 TRBV28 TGTGCCAGCAGTCCCCGGACTCGAGAGACCCAGTACTTC CASSPRTRETQYF
TRBD2 . TRBJ2-7 TRBV28 TGTGCCAGCAGTTTTACTAGCGGGAGGTCCTACGAGCAGTACTTC CASSFTSGRSYEQYF
. few TRBJ1-5 TRBV6-1 TGTGCCAGCAGTGGGGAGGGCAGTAGCCAGCCCCAGCATTTT CASSGEGSSQPQHF
. . TRBJ2-1 TRBV14 TGTGCCAGCAGCCAAGTGTGGGGGGGCTTAGACAATGAGCAGTTCTTC CASSQVWGGLDNEQFF
. once TRBJ2-2 TRBV5-4 TGTGCCAGCAGGCATTTAACAGACCCATTCAGAAACACCGGGGAGCTGTTTTTT CASRHLTDPFRNTGELFF
TRBD2 once TRBJ2-2 TRBV5-1 TGCGCCAGCAGGTTAGCGGGAGAAACCGGGGAGCTGTTTTTT CASRLAGETGELFF
TRBD1 once TRBJ2-3 TRBV27 TGTGCCAGCAGTCCGGGACAGGGGAGGGATACGCAGTATTTT CASSPGQGRDTQYF
. . TRBJ2-7 TRBV5-1 TGCGCCAGCAGCTTGGGGAACTCAGGGTATGCCTACGAGCAGTACTTC CASSLGNSGYAYEQYF
TRBD2 once TRBJ2-1 TRBV27 TGTGCCAGCAGGTCGGGGGGGAGCTCCTACAATGAGCAGTTCTTC CASRSGGSSYNEQFF
TRBD1 . TRBJ1-6 TRBV27 TGTGCCAGCAGCCCCGGGACAGGGGTTTCACCCCTCCACTTT CASSPGTGVSPLHF
TRBD1 . TRBJ2-7 TRBV11-2 TGTGCCAGCAGCCCGGGACAGGGCCACGAGCAGTACTTC CASSPGQGHEQYF
. . TRBJ2-7 TRBV28 TGTGCCAGCAGTCGTACAAATTACGAGCAGTACTTC CASSRTNYEQYF
TRBD1 . TRBJ1-1 TRBV5-5 TGTGCCAGCAGGAGAGGGGGCAGGAACACTGAAGCTTTCTTT CASRRGGRNTEAFF
TRBD1 . TRBJ2-7 TRBV29-1 TGCAGCGTTCAGACAGGGAGCTCCTACGAGCAGTACTTC CSVQTGSSYEQYF
. . TRBJ1-1 TRBV7-3 TGTGCCAGCAGCCCTGGACTGGGCCTAAACACTGAAGCTTTCTTT CASSPGLGLNTEAFF
TRBD1 . TRBJ1-2 TRBV19 TGTGCCAGTAGTAGGGGGACAGGCGACTTGAGGACCTTC CASSRGTGDLRTF
. . TRBJ2-7 TRBV7-8 TGTGCCAGCAGCTTGACTAGCTCCTACGAGCAGTACTTC CASSLTSSYEQYF
. . TRBJ2-2 TRBV19 TGTGCCAGTAGTATAAGTGCGGTGACCGGGGAGCTGTTTTTT CASSISAVTGELFF
. once TRBJ1-5 TRBV7-8 TGTGCCAGCAGCTTAATTGGGCAGGGCCAGCCCCAGCATTTT CASSLIGQGQPQHF